Following are 29 T cell receptor beta chains from one sample sequenced in a study of shared T cell receptors in the human thymus. Generated by immunoSEQ multiplex PCR, the TCRdb table keeps only in-frame clones and is missing some. In the table there are 540,000 or so clones, more than 75% of which are singletons. In addition, the sample was reused for a study of human thymus T cells.

What was sequenced was thymocytes. The receptor set was obtained from a boy under two years old with a congenital heart defect.

This clone was recorded once. The chain combines TRBV5-5 with TRBJ2-1; no clear D. Germline V gene data show CDR1 as SGHKS and CDR2 as YYEKEE (reference sequence). This CDR3 contains 11 residues. Trimming cost V 7 bases and J 6 bases, with 8 bases left between them. CDR3 residues: CASDNCNEQFF. In DNA, the CDR3 is TGTGCCAGCGACAATTGCAATGAGCAGTTCTTC.

This clone was seen a handful of times. The V and J genes are TRBV4-1 and TRBJ2-7; 14 bases align to TRBD2. J was trimmed by 6 bases and V by 0 bases; bases with no gene match: 4. This CDR3 is built from 16 residues. The germline gives CDR1 MGHRA, CDR2 YSYEKL. CDR3 coding DNA: TGCGCCAGCAGCCAAGAACGGACTAGCGGGAGGCGCGAGCAGTACTTC. Translating it yields CASSQERTSGRREQYF.

The gene calls are TRBV19 and TRBJ2-1; TRBD2 agrees at 10 bases. V shed 5 bases and J 6 bases; nucleotides not matched to a gene: 7. The CDR3 totals 15 residues. Germline lookup yields CDR1 LNHDA and CDR2 SQIVND (reference sequence). The CDR3 reads CASSPGTSEVNEQFF. DNA for the CDR3: TGTGCCAGTAGTCCCGGGACTAGCGAGGTCAATGAGCAGTTCTTC.

About this clone: The sample carries other DNA sequences with the same CDR3. The chain joins TRBV6-5 to TRBJ2-7; D gene unclear. This CDR3 spans 12 amino acids. The V end lost 0 bases, the J end lost 6 bases, and 6 bases lay between the germline ends. Germline CDR1 reads MNHEY; CDR2 reads SVGAGI. Written as DNA, the CDR3 is TGTGCCAGCAGTTACTCTGGCGGCGAGCAGTACTTC. Amino acids: CASSYSGGEQYF.

V is TRBV4-1 and J is TRBJ2-7, with D perhaps TRBD2 (6 bases). Germline CDR1 reads MGHRA; CDR2 reads YSYEKL. The CDR3 runs 15 residues. The V end was cut by 1 base, the J end by 5 bases, with 15 bases between. CDR3 DNA sequence: TGCGCCAGCAGCCAAGCCGGATGGGGGGTACACGAGCAGTACTTC. Protein: CASSQAGWGVHEQYF.

The chain uses TRBV11-3 and TRBJ2-6; 7 positions agree with TRBD1. After removal of 4 bases from V and 2 bases from J, the junction contained 8 bases not matched to a gene. From germline, CDR1 is SGHNT and CDR2 YENEEA. The CDR3 contains 17 residues. Here the CDR3 DNA reads TGTGCCAGCAGCTCTAGCTCCAGGGGGACTGGGGCCAACGTCCTGACTTTC. This translates into CASSSSSRGTGANVLTF.

V gene TRBV30 combines with J gene TRBJ2-3, with 7 bases lining up with TRBD2. The CDR3 spans 15 residues. V trimming: 0 bases; J trimming: 2 bases; junction bases outside the gene matches: 5. CDR1 and CDR2 (germline): GTSNPN, SVGIG (reference sequence). Written as DNA, the CDR3 is TGTGCCTGGAGTGTAATGGGAGGGACCACAGATACGCAGTATTTT. Amino acid sequence: CAWSVMGGTTDTQYF.

V usage is TRBV11-2 and J usage is TRBJ2-3, with TRBD1 identical over 9 bases. The CDR3 spans 15 residues. V shed 5 bases and J 4 bases; nucleotides not matched to a gene: 7. CDR1 is SGHAT and CDR2 is FQNNGV in the germline V gene. The CDR3 DNA reads TGTGCCAGCAGCCCCCGGGACAGGGAGGCAGATACGCAGTATTTT. Its protein product is CASSPRDREADTQYF.

The rearrangement uses TRBV5-4 and TRBJ2-7; 11 bases line up with TRBD2. Trimming took 4 bases from V and 3 from J; bases not matched to a gene: 6. The CDR3 covers 15 residues. In germline, CDR1 is SGHNT, CDR2 YYREEE (reference sequence). CDR3 in amino acids: CASSTSGRPFYEQYF. In DNA form, the CDR3 reads TGTGCCAGCAGCACTAGCGGGAGACCCTTCTACGAGCAGTACTTC.

The rearrangement uses TRBV30 and TRBJ2-3, with no clear D. CDR1 is GTSNPN, CDR2 SVGIG, per germline (reference sequence). V gave up 4 bases and J gave up 6 bases, with 11 bases separating them. The CDR3 totals 12 residues. CDR3 sequence reads: CAWNHSWDTQYF. The CDR3, as DNA: TGTGCCTGGAATCACTCATGGGATACGCAGTATTTT.

The CDR3 bases are TGTGCCAGCAGCCGACTCGGGACAGGGATACAAGAGACCCAGTACTTC. This gives the protein CASSRLGTGIQETQYF. The genes are TRBV11-2 and TRBJ2-5; 9 bases map to TRBD1. The CDR3 runs 16 residues. From germline, CDR1 is SGHAT and CDR2 FQNNGV. Trimming cost V 5 bases and J 2 bases; bases outside gene matches: 9.

This chain links TRBV27 with TRBJ2-7, with 12 bases aligning to TRBD1. V gave up 5 bases and J gave up 4 bases; unmatched junction bases: 6. This CDR3 comprises 15 residues. In germline, CDR1 is MNHEY, CDR2 SMNVEV (reference sequence). The CDR3 nucleotides are TGTGCCAGCAGTCTGGGACAGGGGGCTCGGTACGAGCAGTACTTC. Its protein product is CASSLGQGARYEQYF.

The chain combines TRBV4-3 with TRBJ2-6, with 9 bases that match TRBD1. In germline, CDR1 is LGHNA, CDR2 YSLEER. The junction had 11 bases not matched to a gene; V was cut back by 1 base and J by 4 bases. This CDR3 has 19 amino acids. CDR3 DNA: TGCGCCAGCAGCCAAGGTCTTGAACAGGGGGCGATCGGGGCCAACGTCCTGACTTTC. Its translation: CASSQGLEQGAIGANVLTF.

This CDR3 is CASCPGTGEGPEQYF. The CDR3 region has the DNA TGTGCCAGCTGTCCGGGGACGGGAGAGGGCCCCGAGCAGTACTTC. The chain links TRBV6-5 to TRBJ2-7; tentatively, D is TRBD2 (6 bases). Germline assignment: CDR1 MNHEY and CDR2 SVGAGI. The V end was cut by 8 bases, the J end by 6 bases, with 23 bases between. This CDR3 comprises 15 residues.

The chain joins TRBV11-2 to TRBJ1-2; D is unclear. The V end was cut by 4 bases, the J end by 0 bases, with 18 bases between. Germline CDR1 is SGHAT and CDR2 is FQNNGV. The CDR3 length is 17 residues. The CDR3 protein is CASSWRARRVSNYGYTF. Written as DNA, the CDR3 is TGTGCCAGCAGCTGGCGGGCGCGGAGGGTATCTAACTATGGCTACACCTTC.

The chain is built from TRBV11-3 and TRBJ2-7; possible D gene TRBD2, 6 bases. There are 15 residues in the CDR3. The germline V gene encodes CDR1 SGHNT and CDR2 YENEEA. V was pared by 5 bases and J by 2 bases, with 16 bases between. CDR3 sequence reads: CASSEGNGSAYEQYF. CDR3 bases: TGTGCCAGCAGCGAGGGGAACGGGAGTGCCTACGAGCAGTACTTC.

The J gene is TRBJ2-1, the V gene TRBV7-7, with a weak D call TRBD2 (6 bases). Trimming took 0 bases from V and 7 from J, leaving 13 bases between them. The germline gives CDR1 SSHAT, CDR2 FNYEAQ (reference sequence). The CDR3 spans 15 residues. The DNA for the CDR3 is TGTGCCAGCAGCTTAGCCGGGAGCCCTTCAAATGAGCAGTTCTTC. It specifies CASSLAGSPSNEQFF.

The chain carries TRBV9 and TRBJ1-2; D not certain. Germline CDR1 and CDR2: SGDLS and YYNGEE. The V and J ends lost 1 base and 5 bases respectively, with 18 bases between them. The CDR3 is 16 residues long. This CDR3 is CASSVSPQRPGYGYTF. In nucleotides, the CDR3 is TGTGCCAGCAGCGTAAGTCCCCAAAGGCCGGGGTATGGCTACACCTTC.

The chain links TRBV11-2 to TRBJ2-7, with 7 bases identical to TRBD1. Germline-derived CDR1 and CDR2 are SGHAT and FQNNGV. J lost 5 bases, V lost 1 base, and 8 bases had no gene match. The CDR3 has 15 residues. The CDR3 nucleotides are TGTGCCAGCAGCTTAGTTCGGCAGGGGGTCGACGAGCAGTACTTC. Protein product: CASSLVRQGVDEQYF.

The rearrangement uses TRBV7-6 and TRBJ1-4; D is possibly TRBD1 (6 bases). This CDR3 is 14 amino acids long. V was pared by 6 bases and J by 4 bases, with 12 bases between. Germline CDR1 SGHVS, CDR2 FNYEAQ. CDR3 in DNA: TGTGCCAGCAGTTTCACAGGGTATAATGAAAAACTGTTTTTT. Translation gives CASSFTGYNEKLFF.

V is TRBV5-1 and J is TRBJ2-7; tentative D call: TRBD1 (6 bases). This CDR3 has 15 amino acids. Trimming removed 1 base at V and 0 bases at J, with 11 bases between. CDR1 SGHRS and CDR2 YFSETQ come from the germline V gene. This chain's CDR3 is CASSLTGISSYEQYF. The CDR3 region has the DNA TGCGCCAGCAGCTTGACAGGGATAAGCTCCTACGAGCAGTACTTC.

The chain uses TRBV5-1 and TRBJ1-3, with a weak D call TRBD1 (5 bases). V was pared by 0 bases and J by 7 bases, with 17 bases between. There are 16 residues in the CDR3. Germline CDR1 SGHRS, CDR2 YFSETQ. CDR3 sequence (DNA): TGCGCCAGCAGCTTGGCGGGGGACCAGATGAGTAACACCATATATTTT. As protein: CASSLAGDQMSNTIYF.

The gene calls are TRBV7-9 and TRBJ2-7; TRBD2 agrees at 11 bases. This CDR3 has 15 amino acids. The germline V gene has CDR1 SEHNR and CDR2 FQNEAQ (reference sequence). V lost 3 bases, J lost 5 bases, and 6 bases stayed unmatched. The CDR3 sequence: CASSFSGRADNEQYF. In nucleotides, the CDR3 is TGTGCCAGCAGCTTTAGCGGGAGGGCGGATAACGAGCAGTACTTC.

The chain uses TRBV10-3 and TRBJ2-7; D unclear. The CDR3 runs 12 residues. V was pared by 3 bases and J by 1 base, with 4 bases between. Germline CDR1 reads ENHRY; CDR2 reads SYGVKD. CDR3 residues: CAISDPSYEQYF. CDR3 bases: TGTGCCATCAGTGACCCTTCCTACGAGCAGTACTTC.

This chain joins TRBV28 and TRBJ1-2, with D tentatively TRBD1 (6 bases). Per the germline V gene, CDR1 is MDHEN and CDR2 is SYDVKM. V was pared by 10 bases and J by 7 bases, with 16 bases between. The CDR3 runs to 12 residues. The CDR3 sequence is CATKRGGSGYTF. In nucleotides, the CDR3 is TGTGCCACAAAAAGGGGGGGGAGTGGCTACACCTTC.

This clone was detected only once. This CDR3 is CASSLGLAGGPAETQYF. CDR3 nucleotide sequence: TGCGCCAGCAGCTTGGGACTAGCGGGAGGGCCTGCTGAGACCCAGTACTTC. The chain carries TRBV5-1 and TRBJ2-5, with TRBD2 matching 14 bases. Germline V gene sequence: CDR1 SGHRS, CDR2 YFSETQ. V lost 0 bases and J lost 5; bases outside the gene matches: 6. The CDR3 length is 17 residues.

The rearrangement joins TRBV10-1 to TRBJ2-2, with D perhaps matching TRBD1 (5 bases). The CDR3 totals 19 residues. The germline CDR1 and CDR2 sequences are WNHNN and SYGVQD (reference sequence). V shed 1 base and J shed 0 bases, with 18 bases lying between them. The CDR3 DNA is TGCGCCAGCAGTGAGTTACGTATTGGCAGGGCTTCGAACACCGGGGAGCTGTTTTTT. This codes for CASSELRIGRASNTGELFF.

The V and J genes are TRBV9 and TRBJ2-2, with 8 bases that match TRBD1. The trim removed 3 bases at V and 7 bases at J, leaving 8 bases unmatched. Germline assignment: CDR1 SGDLS and CDR2 YYNGEE. This CDR3 is 15 amino acids long. The CDR3 DNA follows: TGTGCCAGCAGCGAGGGGCAGGGGGCCGACGGGGAGCTGTTTTTT. Its protein is CASSEGQGADGELFF. The entire variable domain, with the rest obtained from reference TRBV9 and TRBJ2-2, is as follows: DSGVTQTPKHLITATGQRVTLRCSPRSGDLSVYWYQQSLDQGLQFLIQYYNGEERAKGNILERFSAQQFPDLHSELNLSSLELGDSALYFCASSEGQGADGELFFGEGSRLTVL.

The rearrangement uses TRBV27 and TRBJ1-4; TRBD1 aligns across 8 bases. The ends lost 5 bases at V and 10 bases at J; junction bases unmatched: 6. The germline gives CDR1 MNHEY, CDR2 SMNVEV (reference sequence). The CDR3 has 13 amino acids. CDR3: CASSPGQGGKLFF. CDR3 DNA sequence: TGTGCCAGCAGTCCCGGACAGGGAGGAAAACTGTTTTTT.